These 23 T cell receptor beta chains were all obtained from the same sample, sequenced in a study of OX40 agonist ivuxolimab in advanced cancers. Here immunoSEQ multiplex PCR was the method, and the copy in TCRdb shows in-frame clones only, minus some. The profile covers 15,000 to 20,000 clones, with about 83% appearing a single time and around an eighth taken by the ten largest. This material consisted of CD4+ or CD8+ T cells sorted from blood, taken in a trial of the OX40 agonist ivuxolimab. The receptors come from an adult with an advanced solid tumor such as melanoma, head and neck, liver or kidney cancer.

The chain has TRBV4-3 and TRBJ1-4, with 11 bases that match TRBD1. In germline, CDR1 is LGHNA, CDR2 YSLEER. The V gene end was trimmed by 3 bases and the J gene end by 6 bases; junction bases not matched to a gene: 3. The CDR3 sequence is 15 residues long. The DNA of the CDR3 is TGCGCCAGCAGCCACCGGACAGGGGGCGATGAAAAACTGTTTTTT. Translating it yields CASSHRTGGDEKLFF.

The CDR3 loop reads CASSSYRGAKNIQYF. The CDR3 DNA sequence: TGTGCCAGCAGTTCCTACAGGGGAGCCAAAAACATTCAGTACTTC. The V and J genes are TRBV28 and TRBJ2-4; 7 bases fit TRBD1. The length of the CDR3 is 15 residues. CDR1 and CDR2 from the germline V gene are MDHEN and SYDVKM. V shed 4 bases and J 0 bases; nucleotides not matched to a gene: 3.

This clone occurred a few times. The rearrangement uses TRBV7-2 and TRBJ1-1; D gene ambiguous. The CDR3 loop spans 12 amino acids. Germline CDR1 reads SGHTA; CDR2 reads FQGNSA. The V and J ends lost 3 bases and 5 bases respectively, with 7 bases between them. The CDR3 reads CASSFPGTEAFF. In nucleotides, the CDR3 is TGTGCCAGCAGCTTTCCGGGGACTGAAGCTTTCTTT.

The chain is built from TRBV7-2 and TRBJ1-1; D may be TRBD1 (5 bases). In germline, CDR1 is SGHTA, CDR2 FQGNSA. V lost 4 bases to trimming and J lost 4 bases, with 10 bases between them. The CDR3 runs to 13 residues. The CDR3 sequence: CASSSLRGTEAFF. The CDR3 DNA reads as TGTGCCAGCAGCTCTTTAAGGGGCACTGAAGCTTTCTTT. The full variable domain, completed using reference TRBV7-2 and TRBJ1-1, is GAGVSQSPSNKVTEKGKDVELRCDPISGHTALYWYRQSLGQGLEFLIYFQGNSAPDKSGLPSDRFSAERTGGSVSTLTIQRTQQEDSAVYLCASSSLRGTEAFFGQGTRLTVV.

About this clone itself: This sample also contains other DNA sequences that code for the same CDR3. The genes are TRBV6-6 and TRBJ2-3; 12 bases are shared with TRBD2. Looked up from germline, CDR1 is MNHNY and CDR2 is SVGAGI (reference sequence). CDR3 size: 16 residues. V was clipped by 0 bases and J by 6 bases; unmatched bases: 4. The CDR3 coding sequence is TGTGCCAGCAGTTACTCGCTAGCGGGGGGGCGGGATACGCAGTATTTT. This sequence encodes CASSYSLAGGRDTQYF.

This chain links TRBV29-1 with TRBJ2-5; 10 positions match TRBD1. Germline CDR1 is SQVTM and CDR2 is ANQGSEA. Trimming removed 5 bases from V and 6 bases from J; junction bases left unmatched: 9. The CDR3 has 14 residues. CDR3 amino acids: CSVSGQGGLKTQYF. Here the CDR3 DNA reads TGCAGCGTTTCAGGACAGGGGGGTTTGAAGACCCAGTACTTC.

This clone has a handful of counts. V gene TRBV2 combines with J gene TRBJ1-6; D not certain. Germline loops: CDR1 SNHLY, CDR2 FYNNEI. The CDR3 consists of 15 residues. The V end lost 3 bases, the J end lost 7 bases, and 13 bases lay between the germline ends. In DNA form, the CDR3 reads TGTGCCAGCAGTGACCTGACACTGGGCAATTCACCCCTCCACTTT. This gives the protein CASSDLTLGNSPLHF.

The rearrangement uses TRBV27 and TRBJ2-7, with a weak D call TRBD1 (5 bases). The CDR3 contains 14 residues. Germline values: CDR1 MNHEY, CDR2 SMNVEV (reference sequence). Trimming stripped 4 bases from V and 4 bases from J, with 14 bases between. The DNA of the CDR3 is TGTGCCAGCAGTTCGGTCAGGGAAGGGTACGAGCAGTACTTC. Its translation is CASSSVREGYEQYF.

The CDR3: CASSPGTANNEKLFF. The CDR3, as DNA: TGCGCCAGCAGCCCGGGGACGGCTAATAATGAAAAACTGTTTTTT. The chain links TRBV5-1 to TRBJ1-4; D may be TRBD1 (5 bases). V lost 4 bases and J 4 bases, leaving 14 bases between the germline ends. The CDR3 has 15 residues. The germline V gene has CDR1 SGHRS and CDR2 YFSETQ.

This chain links TRBV18 with TRBJ2-3, with a weak D call TRBD2 (5 bases). The CDR3 spans 15 residues. Germline V gene sequence: CDR1 KGHSH, CDR2 LQKENI. With 2 bases removed from V and 1 base from J, the gap between germline ends came to 10 bases. CDR3 in amino acids: CASSPTAEGTDTQYF. The CDR3 DNA sequence: TGTGCCAGCTCACCAACGGCGGAGGGCACAGATACGCAGTATTTT.

This clone showed up just once. The gene calls are TRBV5-6 and TRBJ1-4; D might be TRBD1 (6 bases). V was shortened by 1 base and J by 8 bases, with 12 bases between the two germline ends. CDR1 is SGHDT, CDR2 YYEEEE, per germline. This CDR3 has 14 residues. CDR3 sequence reads: CASSLRGADEKLFF. CDR3 DNA sequence: TGTGCCAGCAGCTTGCGGGGGGCTGACGAAAAACTGTTTTTT. Full variable domain (rest looked up from reference TRBV5-6 and TRBJ1-4): DAGVTQSPTHLIKTRGQQVTLRCSPKSGHDTVSWYQQALGQGPQFIFQYYEEEERQRGNFPDRFSGHQFPNYSSELNVNALLLGDSALYLCASSLRGADEKLFFGSGTQLSVL.

V gene TRBV7-2 combines with J gene TRBJ2-6, with no clear D. V shed 1 base and J shed 0 bases, with 4 bases lying between them. From germline, CDR1 is SGHTA and CDR2 FQGNSA. The CDR3 length is 15 residues. The CDR3 loop is CASSLEGSGANVLTF. For the CDR3, the DNA is TGTGCCAGCAGCTTAGAAGGCTCTGGGGCCAACGTCCTGACTTTC.

There are a few counts of this clone. This chain joins TRBV5-5 and TRBJ2-3, with a weak D call TRBD1 (5 bases). Germline V gene lookup returns CDR1 SGHKS and CDR2 YYEKEE (reference sequence). V lost 1 base and J lost 2, with 14 bases in between. This CDR3 region has 16 residues. CDR3 sequence (DNA): TGTGCCAGCAGCTTGAAGGGGCCTCCCCTCACAGATACGCAGTATTTT. It codes for CASSLKGPPLTDTQYF.

This chain links TRBV5-4 with TRBJ2-3, with D maybe TRBD2 (8 bases). The length of the CDR3 is 16 residues. CDR1 and CDR2 (germline): SGHNT, YYREEE (reference sequence). V lost 4 bases, J lost 4 bases, and 19 bases lay in between. DNA of the CDR3: TGTGCCAGCAGCCCAGGGGGAGCGGGAGTTCCAGATACGCAGTATTTT. It yields the protein CASSPGGAGVPDTQYF.

The CDR3 loop is CASSLDRVTGELFF. CDR3 bases: TGTGCCAGCAGCTTGGACAGGGTTACCGGGGAGCTGTTTTTT. This chain links TRBV7-2 with TRBJ2-2; 8 bases line up with TRBD1. Looked up from germline, CDR1 is SGHTA and CDR2 is FQGNSA. The CDR3 spans 14 residues. V lost 3 bases and J lost 5; bases outside the gene matches: 2.

This chain connects TRBV7-2 to TRBJ1-1; the match to TRBD1 covers 7 bases. This CDR3 contains 15 residues. Germline V CDR1 and CDR2: SGHTA, FQGNSA. V shed 8 bases and J 10 bases; nucleotides not matched to a gene: 19. CDR3 DNA sequence: TGTGCCAGCCATGAAGACAGGGTGTCTTCGCGGGGAGCTTTCTTT. Protein product: CASHEDRVSSRGAFF.

This chain links TRBV5-1 with TRBJ1-6; D gene uncertain. The CDR3 has 15 residues. The V and J ends lost 0 bases and 9 bases respectively, with 13 bases between them. The V gene's germline CDR1 is SGHRS and CDR2 YFSETQ. The CDR3 sequence: CASSLARREVSPLHF. The CDR3 DNA sequence: TGCGCCAGCAGCTTGGCCAGACGGGAGGTTTCACCCCTCCACTTT. Looking up the rest from reference TRBV5-1 and TRBJ1-6 gives the full variable domain: KAGVTQTPRYLIKTRGQQVTLSCSPISGHRSVSWYQQTPGQGLQFLFEYFSETQRNKGNFPGRFSGRQFSNSRSEMNVSTLELGDSALYLCASSLARREVSPLHFGNGTRLTVT.

The chain recombines TRBV4-3 with TRBJ2-5; no reliable D call. The CDR3 runs to 14 residues. Germline V gene data show CDR1 as LGHNA and CDR2 as YSLEER. Trimming took off 0 bases at V and 7 bases at J, with 12 bases between the two ends. CDR3 nucleotides: TGCGCCAGCAGCCAAGATCTTTGGCAGGCGACCCAGTACTTC. Protein sequence: CASSQDLWQATQYF.

This clone is a singleton in its sample. V is TRBV29-1 and J is TRBJ2-3; the D is unclear. V lost 4 bases and J 4 bases, leaving 9 bases between the germline ends. The germline gives CDR1 SQVTM, CDR2 ANQGSEA. This CDR3 has 12 amino acids. CDR3 sequence (DNA): TGCAGCGTTGTCAAGGATTCAGATACGCAGTATTTT. This sequence encodes CSVVKDSDTQYF.

Only one count was recorded for this clone. The CDR3 is CASSLVSWYSSYEQYF. The CDR3 region has the DNA TGTGCCAGCAGTTTGGTTTCTTGGTATAGCAGCTACGAGCAGTACTTC. V and J are TRBV28 and TRBJ2-7; D is undetermined. V was clipped by 3 bases and J by 3 bases, with 18 bases between them. The CDR3 extends over 16 amino acids. CDR1 is MDHEN and CDR2 is SYDVKM in the germline V gene.

The chain links TRBV5-6 to TRBJ2-1; 9 positions match TRBD2. J was trimmed by 5 bases and V by 0 bases; bases with no gene match: 12. Germline V CDR1 and CDR2: SGHDT, YYEEEE. This CDR3 region has 18 residues. CDR3 amino acids: CASSLDWREGPLNNEQFF. DNA for the CDR3: TGTGCCAGCAGCTTGGATTGGCGGGAGGGCCCTCTGAACAATGAGCAGTTCTTC.

V is TRBV21-1 and J is TRBJ2-4; TRBD1 reflects the table's D call only, with no check against the DNA. TRBV21-1 is designated a pseudogene. This CDR3 has 16 residues. In DNA form, the CDR3 reads TGTGCCAGCAGCAAAACCTGGGACAGGGAAGGGAACATTCAGTACTTC. This sequence encodes CASSKTWDREGNIQYF.

V and J are TRBV6-1 and TRBJ1-1; D gene uncertain. Germline V gene lookup returns CDR1 MNHNS and CDR2 SASEGT. V was cut by 2 bases and J by 1 base, with 14 bases left in between. The CDR3 contains 16 residues. The CDR3 loop is CASSELRARSNTEAFF. CDR3 nucleotides: TGTGCCAGCAGTGAACTCCGGGCTAGGTCGAACACTGAAGCTTTCTTT.